This TCR beta chain was observed in a study of OX40 agonist ivuxolimab in advanced cancers. The protocol was immunoSEQ multiplex PCR, while the TCRdb copy is restricted to in-frame clones and leaves out a portion. This sample has 100,000 to 150,000 clones, with about 90% found just once. V dropped 3 bases and J dropped 9; count of bases not matched to a gene: 8. The CDR3 spans 15 residues. Germline V gene lookup returns CDR1 SGHTA and CDR2 FQGTGA. On this clone: Antigen specificity is unknown.

The study sampled blood at baseline, cycle 4 day 1, and cycle 7 day 1. Whole-study findings and limits: Part of the nonresponder group also had normalized T-cell clonal expansion that was low. Dose levels from 0.1 to 3.0 mg/kg saw CD4+ and CD8+ blood T cells expand clonally by week 6.

This sample comprised CD4+ or CD8+ T cells sorted from blood, obtained in a trial of the OX40 agonist ivuxolimab. The sequence derives from an adult with an advanced solid tumor such as melanoma, head and neck, liver or kidney cancer. The chain employs TRBV7-3 and TRBJ2-1; TRBD2 aligns across 10 bases. CDR3 bases: TGTGCCAGCAGCTTGGGGTTAGCGGGAGGCGGTGAGCAGTTCTTC. Protein product: CASSLGLAGGGEQFF.